A single sample is the source of the 20 T cell receptor beta chains below, sequenced in a study of T cells after yellow fever vaccination. TCRdb processed the 5' RACE reads anew with MiXCR; each CDR3 protein has one entry. The sample lists tens of thousands of distinct CDR3 sequences, around 7% occurring once. The specimen was CD8+ T cells sorted from PBMCs, collected on the day of the yellow fever booster vaccination. The receptors derive from a man under 40 who received the YFV17D yellow fever vaccine.

This clonotype was seen a few times. The genes are TRBV5-4 and TRBJ2-1, with unresolved D. Trimming stripped 2 bases from V and 2 bases from J, with 11 bases between. Germline V gene lookup returns CDR1 SGHNT and CDR2 YYREEE (reference sequence). The CDR3 contains 15 residues. The CDR3 reads CASSFVHDTYNEQFF. CDR3 coding DNA: TGTGCCAGCAGCTTCGTACATGACACCTACAATGAGCAGTTCTTC. The full variable domain, in which reference TRBV5-4 and TRBJ2-1 provide the parts outside the CDR3, is ETGVTQSPTHLIKTRGQQVTLRCSSQSGHNTVSWYQQALGQGPQFIFQYYREEENGRGNFPPRFSGLQFPNYSSELNVNALELDDSALYLCASSFVHDTYNEQFFGPGTRLTVL.

This clonotype was detected ten times or more. J is TRBJ1-2 and V is TRBV4-3; D unresolved. The ends were cut back, 0 bases at V and 4 bases at J, with 12 bases in the middle. Germline V lookup: CDR1 LGHNA, CDR2 YSLEER. The CDR3 length is 15 residues. Written as DNA, the CDR3 is TGCGCCAGCAGCCAAGATCCCGGGGATCTCTATGGCTACACCTTC. It is translated as CASSQDPGDLYGYTF.

This clonotype was picked up a small number of times. This rearrangement joins TRBV9 to TRBJ2-7; D not resolved. From germline, CDR1 is SGDLS and CDR2 YYNGEE. The CDR3 length is 12 residues. V shed 5 bases and J shed 6 bases, with 12 bases lying between them. The CDR3 region is CASSTNSGEQYF. The DNA of the CDR3 is TGTGCCAGCAGTACCAATTCGGGCGAGCAGTACTTC. Drawing the rest from reference TRBV9 and TRBJ2-7, the complete variable domain is DSGVTQTPKHLITATGQRVTLRCSPRSGDLSVYWYQQSLDQGLQFLIQYYNGEERAKGNILERFSAQQFPDLHSELNLSSLELGDSALYFCASSTNSGEQYFGPGTRLTVT.

This clonotype has just a few counts. This rearrangement joins TRBV15 to TRBJ2-5; D ambiguous. Germline values: CDR1 LNHNV, CDR2 YYDKDF (reference sequence). V was clipped by 2 bases and J by 0 bases, with 4 bases between them. The CDR3 runs to 13 residues. The CDR3 is CATSRRDQETQYF. In DNA form, the CDR3 reads TGTGCCACCAGCAGAAGGGACCAAGAGACCCAGTACTTC.

This clonotype was detected only a few times. The chain uses TRBV27 and TRBJ2-5; 7 bases map to TRBD2. The trim removed 7 bases at V and 0 bases at J, leaving 2 bases unmatched. Per the germline V gene, CDR1 is MNHEY and CDR2 is SMNVEV (reference sequence). The length of the CDR3 is 13 residues. The CDR3 is CASNGGDQETQYF. The CDR3 coding sequence is TGTGCCAGCAATGGGGGGGACCAAGAGACCCAGTACTTC.

The table lists this clonotype with many counts. This chain joins TRBV27 and TRBJ2-7; 7 nucleotides match TRBD2. The trim removed 7 bases at V and 2 bases at J, leaving 11 bases unmatched. Germline lookup yields CDR1 MNHEY and CDR2 SMNVEV (reference sequence). The length of the CDR3 is 15 residues. In DNA form, the CDR3 reads TGTGCCAGCACATTCACCGGGAGGAGCGCCTACGAGCAGTACTTC. Translated, it gives CASTFTGRSAYEQYF.

The table lists this clonotype with many counts. The rearrangement joins TRBV29-1 to TRBJ2-5; TRBD1 matches 7 bases. The CDR3 length is 14 residues. Trimming removed 1 base from V and 5 bases from J; junction bases left unmatched: 7. The germline CDR1 and CDR2 sequences are SQVTM and ANQGSEA. As DNA, the CDR3 is TGCAGCGTTGAAGCTGAGGGGGCGCCTGAGACCCAGTACTTC. Amino acids: CSVEAEGAPETQYF. Full variable domain (outside the CDR3, taken from reference TRBV29-1 and TRBJ2-5): SAVISQKPSRDICQRGTSLTIQCQVDSQVTMMFWYRQQPGQSLTLIATANQGSEATYESGFVIDKFPISRPNLTFSTLTVSNMSPEDSSIYLCSVEAEGAPETQYFGPGTRLLVL.

This clonotype occurred many times. The CDR3 loop is CASSELRGLETQYF. In DNA, the CDR3 is TGCGCCAGCAGTGAGTTAAGGGGTTTGGAGACCCAGTACTTC. V gene TRBV10-2 combines with J gene TRBJ2-5; D perhaps matches TRBD1 (5 bases). The CDR3 contains 14 residues. Trimming shortened V by 1 base and J by 5 bases, and 11 bases separated the two germline ends. Germline-derived CDR1 and CDR2 are WSHSY and SAAADI.

V is TRBV12-3 or TRBV12-4 and J is TRBJ1-6; no reliable D call. This CDR3 spans 11 amino acids. V lost 3 bases to trimming and J lost 17 bases, with 11 bases between them. In nucleotides, the CDR3 is TGTGCCAGCAGTTTCGGGGAGGTAATCCACTTT. Amino acid sequence: CASSFGEVIHF.

This clonotype was detected ten times or more. The chain employs TRBV27 and TRBJ2-7; no reliable D call. CDR1 is MNHEY, CDR2 SMNVEV, per germline (reference sequence). The ends were cut back, 0 bases at V and 0 bases at J, with 6 bases in the middle. The CDR3 is 14 residues long. The CDR3 spells CASSLSGHSYEQYF. Here the CDR3 DNA reads TGTGCCAGCAGTTTATCGGGTCACTCCTACGAGCAGTACTTC.

The genes are TRBV19 and TRBJ2-1; 10 nucleotides match TRBD2. The V segment lost 2 bases and the J segment 6 bases; nucleotides outside the gene matches: 4. This CDR3 is 15 amino acids long. CDR1 is LNHDA, CDR2 SQIVND, per germline (reference sequence). The DNA for the CDR3 is TGTGCCAGTAGTATACGAGCGGGAGGGCCCAATGAGCAGTTCTTC. This codes for CASSIRAGGPNEQFF.

This clonotype was seen a few times. This chain uses TRBV28 with TRBJ2-4; 9 bases align to TRBD1. The V gene's germline CDR1 is MDHEN and CDR2 SYDVKM. The V and J ends lost 5 bases and 14 bases, in that order; junction bases with no gene match: 7. The CDR3 extends over 12 amino acids. The CDR3 spells CASSQDRGTEYF. The CDR3 DNA is TGTGCCAGCAGTCAGGACAGGGGCACCGAGTACTTC. The full variable domain, in which reference TRBV28 and TRBJ2-4 provide the parts outside the CDR3, is DVKVTQSSRYLVKRTGEKVFLECVQDMDHENMFWYRQDPGLGLRLIYFSYDVKMKEKGDIPEGYSVSREKKERFSLILESASTNQTSMYLCASSQDRGTEYFGAGTRLSVL.

This sequence joins TRBV10-3 and TRBJ2-5; the match to TRBD1 covers 12 bases. V shed 2 bases and J 5 bases; nucleotides not matched to a gene: 6. CDR1 is ENHRY and CDR2 is SYGVKD in the germline V gene. The CDR3 is 16 amino acids. CDR3 DNA sequence: TGTGCCATCAGTGAGCCGGGACAGGGGGCAAGCGAGACCCAGTACTTC. Its translation: CAISEPGQGASETQYF.

This clonotype was detected a few times. The chain combines TRBV27 with TRBJ2-3; a weak D match, TRBD2 (6 bases). With 6 bases removed from V and 10 bases from J, the gap between germline ends came to 11 bases. Germline CDR1 reads MNHEY; CDR2 reads SMNVEV (reference sequence). This CDR3 contains 11 residues. The CDR3 nucleotides read TGTGCCAGCAGGCTCGGACTATCGCAGTATTTT. It encodes CASRLGLSQYF.

This clonotype was counted once. V usage is TRBV13 and J usage is TRBJ2-5; TRBD2 matches 15 bases. The CDR3 is 17 amino acids. Losses at the gene ends were 4 bases for V and 5 bases for J; bases not matched to a gene: 8. Looked up from germline, CDR1 is PRHDT and CDR2 is FYEKMQ (reference sequence). CDR3 sequence (DNA): TGTGCCAGCAGCTCTGGACTAGCGGGAGGGCCTGGTGAGACCCAGTACTTC. As protein: CASSSGLAGGPGETQYF.

This clonotype was picked up a small number of times. The V and J genes are TRBV10-3 and TRBJ2-5; 9 nucleotides line up with TRBD2. The CDR3 spans 14 residues. Unmatched junction bases numbered 9, after V lost 8 bases and J lost 5 bases. The germline CDR1 and CDR2 sequences are ENHRY and SYGVKD. CDR3 sequence (DNA): TGTGCCATCGGGCGGGAGGGCCTGGAGGAGACCCAGTACTTC. Translated, it gives CAIGREGLEETQYF.

This clonotype was counted between two and nine times. This rearrangement joins TRBV4-3 to TRBJ2-1; tentatively, D is TRBD1 or TRBD2 (5 bases each). Deletions cut 0 bases from V and 6 bases from J, with 18 bases between. The CDR3 is 17 residues long. CDR1 LGHNA and CDR2 YSLEER come from the germline V gene. CDR3 amino acids: CASSQDQGTSFRNEQFF. The CDR3 DNA sequence: TGCGCCAGCAGCCAAGATCAGGGAACTAGTTTCCGCAATGAGCAGTTCTTC.

The chain has TRBV12-3 or TRBV12-4 and TRBJ2-2; TRBD1 or TRBD2 may be the D gene (5 bases each). V lost 6 bases, J lost 4 bases, and 18 bases lay in between. This CDR3 comprises 16 residues. This CDR3 reads CASRPGTLVSTGELFF. The CDR3 nucleotides are TGTGCCAGCAGACCCGGGACCCTAGTCAGCACCGGGGAGCTGTTTTTT.

The genes are TRBV29-1 and TRBJ2-1; D not certain. The CDR3 runs to 16 residues. V was trimmed by 3 bases and J by 0 bases, leaving 15 bases between them. CDR1 SQVTM and CDR2 ANQGSEA come from the germline V gene. The CDR3 DNA sequence: TGCAGCGTTGAGGGCCACCTGGGCAGCTCCTACAATGAGCAGTTCTTC. It encodes CSVEGHLGSSYNEQFF.

J is TRBJ2-1 and V is TRBV6-1; TRBD1 agrees at 7 bases. Germline CDR1 is MNHNS and CDR2 is SASEGT. After removal of 5 bases from V and 5 bases from J, the junction contained 6 bases not matched to a gene. The CDR3 covers 14 residues. For the CDR3, the DNA is TGTGCCAGCAGTCAAAGGGGGCCCCACAATGAGCAGTTCTTC. Encoded protein: CASSQRGPHNEQFF.